The 29 T cell receptor beta chains below were found in one sample sequenced in a study of beta chain features in type 1 diabetes. Since all of the isolated RNA was reverse transcribed, expressed TCRB transcripts were what got sequenced. Sequencing was performed with immunoSEQ multiplex PCR; in TCRdb, only in-frame clones are kept and a portion is missing. The sample has over 40,000 clones, roughly 56% seen once. The sample was Tregs from blood. These receptors were taken from a woman younger than 35 in good health.

This rearrangement joins TRBV6-5 to TRBJ2-6; D gene uncertain. The V gene lost 6 bases and the J gene lost 2 bases, with 8 bases spanning the gap. The germline V gene has CDR1 MNHEY and CDR2 SVGAGI. The CDR3 is 14 residues long. The CDR3 protein is CASSLRTGANVLTF. The CDR3 bases are TGTGCCAGCAGCCTACGAACTGGGGCCAACGTCCTGACTTTC.

This chain links TRBV29-1 with TRBJ2-3; 9 nucleotides align to TRBD2. There are 15 residues in the CDR3. Germline lookup yields CDR1 SQVTM and CDR2 ANQGSEA. V was pared by 5 bases and J by 0 bases, with 6 bases of the junction left unmatched. Written as DNA, the CDR3 is TGCAGCGTTTCACCTAGCGGGATTAGCACAGATACGCAGTATTTT. It is translated as CSVSPSGISTDTQYF.

This rearrangement joins TRBV5-4 to TRBJ1-2; D possibly corresponds to TRBD1 (6 bases). This CDR3 has 15 residues. Between the trimmed V and J ends, which lost 4 bases and 4 bases, there was a span of 17 bases. Germline-derived CDR1 and CDR2 are SGHNT and YYREEE (reference sequence). DNA of the CDR3: TGTGCCAGCAGCCACTCCGGACAGCAGCCCTATGGCTACACCTTC. Amino acids: CASSHSGQQPYGYTF.

The CDR3 reads CASSSRGLPYEQYF. CDR3 coding DNA: TGTGCCAGCAGCAGCAGGGGGCTCCCCTACGAGCAGTACTTC. The chain employs TRBV7-2 and TRBJ2-7, with 8 nucleotides matching TRBD1. V was clipped by 5 bases and J by 2 bases; unmatched bases: 5. Germline V gene lookup returns CDR1 SGHTA and CDR2 FQGNSA. The CDR3 runs 14 residues.

The chain is built from TRBV29-1 and TRBJ2-5; no clear D gene. The end of the DNA aligns better with TRBJ2-7, so the J call may be wrong. The CDR3 length is 12 residues. Per the germline V gene, CDR1 is SQVTM and CDR2 is ANQGSEA. This chain's CDR3 is CSVVGSSYEQYF. The CDR3 DNA sequence: TGCAGCGTGGTGGGCAGCTCCTACGAGCAGTACTTC.

DNA of the CDR3: TGTGCCAGCAGTTACCCGGCGGGGCGTTCCTACGAGCAGTACTTC. This gives the protein CASSYPAGRSYEQYF. This chain joins TRBV6-5 and TRBJ2-7, with a tentative D call TRBD2 (6 bases). Germline V CDR1 and CDR2: MNHEY, SVGAGI. V was cut by 2 bases and J by 1 base, with 12 bases left in between. The CDR3 totals 15 residues.

The chain uses TRBV14 and TRBJ2-5; 12 nucleotides line up with TRBD2. V trimming: 3 bases; J trimming: 4 bases; junction bases outside the gene matches: 9. This CDR3 region has 17 residues. From germline, CDR1 is SGHDN and CDR2 FVKESK. CDR3 in DNA: TGTGCCAGCAGCCATATAACTAGCGGGAGGATTCTAGAGACCCAGTACTTC. Translated: CASSHITSGRILETQYF.

The table lists this clone with a few counts. The chain joins TRBV7-8 to TRBJ2-1; TRBD2 agrees at 7 bases. The CDR3 is 15 amino acids. Germline trimming cut 5 bases from V and 7 bases from J; bases unmatched to any gene: 11. Germline assignment: CDR1 SGHVS and CDR2 FQNEAQ. The CDR3 nucleotides are TGTGCCAGCAGCCTACGAGTGGCTAGCGGAAATGAGCAGTTCTTC. Amino acid sequence: CASSLRVASGNEQFF.

The chain employs TRBV19 and TRBJ1-5, with 7 bases fitting TRBD1. The CDR3 is 15 residues long. Germline loops: CDR1 LNHDA, CDR2 SQIVND (reference sequence). Trimming cost V 0 bases and J 4 bases; bases outside gene matches: 3. The CDR3 reads CASSIDETGNQPQHF. The DNA for the CDR3 is TGTGCCAGTAGTATAGATGAGACAGGGAATCAGCCCCAGCATTTT.

This chain's CDR3 is CASSPDRAGPQHF. CDR3 nucleotides: TGTGCCAGCAGTCCCGACAGGGCCGGTCCCCAGCATTTT. J is TRBJ1-5 and V is TRBV7-8; TRBD1 aligns across 7 bases. CDR3 length: 13 amino acids. Unmatched junction bases numbered 9, after V lost 6 bases and J lost 10 bases. Germline CDR1 and CDR2: SGHVS and FQNEAQ.

The chain recombines TRBV29-1 with TRBJ1-2; D is possibly TRBD1 (6 bases). V was cut by 5 bases and J by 7 bases, with 8 bases left in between. Looked up from germline, CDR1 is SQVTM and CDR2 is ANQGSEA. CDR3 length equals 10 residues. This CDR3 is CSVRDTGYTF. The DNA of the CDR3 is TGCAGCGTTAGGGACACTGGCTACACCTTC.

This clone was counted between two and nine times. V is TRBV4-3 and J is TRBJ1-4; the D is unclear. The CDR3 sequence is 16 residues long. Germline V gene data show CDR1 as LGHNA and CDR2 as YSLEER. V was cut by 0 bases and J by 1 base, with 9 bases left in between. CDR3 sequence: CASSQDVRRTNEKLFF. The CDR3 DNA is TGCGCCAGCAGCCAAGATGTCCGGAGAACTAATGAAAAACTGTTTTTT.

Of note for this clone: An end of the junction differs from the germline gene, which may be a read error. V gene TRBV7-9 combines with J gene TRBJ2-4; no clear D gene. Germline CDR1 and CDR2: SEHNR and FQNEAQ (reference sequence). The CDR3 has 13 amino acids. The CDR3 bases are TGTGCCGGCAGCTCTAGAGCCAAAAACATTCAGTACTTC. As protein: CAGSSRAKNIQYF. Complete variable domain (other parts from reference TRBV7-9 and TRBJ2-4): DTGVSQNPRHKITKRGQNVTFRCDPISEHNRLYWYRQTLGQGPEFLTYFQNEAQLEKSRLLSDRFSAERPKGSFSTLEIQRTEQGDSAMYLCAGSSRAKNIQYFGAGTRLSVL.

J is TRBJ1-1 and V is TRBV30; 10 nucleotides agree with TRBD1. Germline loops: CDR1 GTSNPN, CDR2 SVGIG (reference sequence). CDR3 length: 14 residues. With 2 bases clipped from V and 6 bases from J, the junction kept 6 bases outside the gene matches. CDR3: CAWSWPDRGSEAFF. The CDR3 nucleotides are TGTGCCTGGAGTTGGCCGGACAGGGGGTCTGAAGCTTTCTTT.

The chain links TRBV29-1 to TRBJ1-2; TRBD1 matches 7 bases. Germline V CDR1 and CDR2: SQVTM, ANQGSEA. Unmatched junction bases numbered 4, after V lost 4 bases and J lost 2 bases. This CDR3 comprises 13 residues. The CDR3 bases are TGCAGCGTTGTTACGGGACAGAACTATGGCTACACCTTC. Its protein is CSVVTGQNYGYTF.

This clone was counted between two and nine times. The V and J genes are TRBV30 and TRBJ1-2; D is unclear. V shed 1 base and J shed 0 bases, with 6 bases lying between them. Germline lookup yields CDR1 GTSNPN and CDR2 SVGIG (reference sequence). The CDR3 has 13 residues. CDR3 sequence: CAWSETSNYGYTF. In nucleotides, the CDR3 is TGTGCCTGGAGTGAGACTTCTAACTATGGCTACACCTTC.

The chain joins TRBV5-1 to TRBJ1-2; 10 bases fit TRBD1. V dropped 4 bases and J dropped 0; count of bases not matched to a gene: 9. Germline lookup yields CDR1 SGHRS and CDR2 YFSETQ. This CDR3 has 17 residues. The CDR3 protein is CASSLPGQGIANYGYTF. For the CDR3, the DNA is TGCGCCAGCAGCCTCCCGGGACAGGGGATAGCTAACTATGGCTACACCTTC.

V is TRBV4-2 and J is TRBJ2-1; TRBD1 aligns across 9 bases. This CDR3 region has 15 residues. Germline trimming cut 8 bases from V and 4 bases from J; bases unmatched to any gene: 9. Germline V gene data show CDR1 as LGHNA and CDR2 as YNFKEQ. CDR3 in amino acids: CASRLRDREYNEQFF. The DNA for the CDR3 is TGTGCCAGCCGCCTGAGGGACAGGGAATACAATGAGCAGTTCTTC.

The genes are TRBV6-1 and TRBJ2-1; TRBD2 agrees at 8 bases. The CDR3 sequence is 16 residues long. Germline V gene lookup returns CDR1 MNHNS and CDR2 SASEGT. With 4 bases clipped from V and 4 bases from J, the junction kept 9 bases outside the gene matches. CDR3 region: CASSGGPSGLYNEQFF. In DNA, the CDR3 is TGTGCCAGCAGTGGAGGGCCTAGCGGGTTGTACAATGAGCAGTTCTTC.

This clone was seen only a few times. The chain links TRBV27 to TRBJ1-2, with D possibly matching TRBD1 (6 bases). Germline CDR1 MNHEY, CDR2 SMNVEV (reference sequence). Trimming removed 5 bases at V and 2 bases at J, with 18 bases between. This CDR3 region has 16 residues. The CDR3 DNA follows: TGTGCCAGCAGTCCATTGGGGAAGGACAGAAACTATGGCTACACCTTC. This translates into CASSPLGKDRNYGYTF.

The chain uses TRBV4-1 and TRBJ2-5, with 14 bases fitting TRBD2. The CDR3 spans 19 residues. The germline CDR1 and CDR2 sequences are MGHRA and YSYEKL. V gave up 2 bases and J gave up 0 bases; unmatched junction bases: 8. CDR3 sequence reads: CASSQSGTSGSRYQETQYF. In nucleotides, the CDR3 is TGCGCCAGCAGCCAATCCGGGACTAGCGGGAGCAGGTACCAAGAGACCCAGTACTTC.

V usage is TRBV11-2 and J usage is TRBJ2-5; 8 positions match TRBD2. CDR1 and CDR2 from the germline V gene are SGHAT and FQNNGV. The CDR3 sequence is 16 residues long. V lost 1 base and J lost 4; bases outside the gene matches: 8. CDR3 protein: CASSLGRKRESETQYF. CDR3 sequence (DNA): TGTGCCAGCAGCTTAGGCCGGAAGCGGGAGTCAGAGACCCAGTACTTC.

In this sample, this clone turned up a few times. The gene calls are TRBV30 and TRBJ1-3, with 10 bases identical to TRBD1. The CDR3 contains 17 residues. V lost 0 bases, J lost 0 bases, and 5 bases stayed unmatched. The germline V gene encodes CDR1 GTSNPN and CDR2 SVGIG (reference sequence). CDR3 sequence reads: CAWSVGQGGPSGNTIYF. The CDR3 DNA sequence: TGTGCCTGGAGTGTCGGACAGGGGGGCCCCTCTGGAAACACCATATATTTT.

V gene TRBV14 combines with J gene TRBJ2-1; TRBD2 matches 8 bases. The V gene's germline CDR1 is SGHDN and CDR2 FVKESK. This CDR3 has 13 amino acids. With V trimmed by 7 bases and J by 10 bases, 9 bases remained unmatched. The CDR3 sequence is CASKPAGGGEQFF. The CDR3 coding sequence is TGTGCCAGCAAGCCTGCGGGGGGCGGCGAGCAGTTCTTC.

The chain recombines TRBV2 with TRBJ1-3; possible D gene TRBD1, 5 bases. V was trimmed by 4 bases and J by 6 bases, leaving 7 bases between them. CDR3 size: 12 residues. Looked up from germline, CDR1 is SNHLY and CDR2 is FYNNEI. Written as DNA, the CDR3 is TGTGCCAGCAGTGGACAGTTAAACACCATATATTTT. Its translation is CASSGQLNTIYF.

This clone was recorded only once. The chain is built from TRBV2 and TRBJ2-2; 10 positions agree with TRBD2. CDR1 is SNHLY, CDR2 FYNNEI, per germline. The CDR3 is 15 amino acids. V lost 6 bases and J lost 0; bases outside the gene matches: 1. The CDR3 loop is CASSGLAANTGELFF. CDR3 nucleotide sequence: TGTGCCAGCAGCGGACTAGCGGCGAACACCGGGGAGCTGTTTTTT.

This clone was seen a few times. The chain has TRBV4-2 and TRBJ2-5; 10 bases align to TRBD2. The DNA end is more similar to TRBJ2-7, so the J call may be wrong. From germline, CDR1 is LGHNA and CDR2 YNFKEQ. The length of the CDR3 is 18 residues. The DNA for the CDR3 is TGTGCCAGCAGCCAAGGGGTCTCTAGCGGGAGTCTCGTCCACGAGCAGTACTTC. This codes for CASSQGVSSGSLVHEQYF.

In DNA, the CDR3 is TGTGCCAGCAGCTTTAGACTAGCGGAATACAATGAGCAGTTCTTC. It codes for CASSFRLAEYNEQFF. This chain connects TRBV11-2 to TRBJ2-1, with TRBD2 matching over 9 bases. Germline assignment: CDR1 SGHAT and CDR2 FQNNGV. Trimming took 3 bases from V and 4 from J; bases not matched to a gene: 4. The CDR3 extends over 15 amino acids.

The chain couples TRBV5-1 to TRBJ2-1; possible D gene TRBD1, 6 bases. Germline CDR1 reads SGHRS; CDR2 reads YFSETQ. V shed 0 bases and J shed 0 bases, with 10 bases lying between them. This CDR3 is built from 16 residues. The CDR3 spells CASSLAGASSYNEQFF. For the CDR3, the DNA is TGCGCCAGCAGCTTGGCAGGGGCGAGCTCCTACAATGAGCAGTTCTTC.